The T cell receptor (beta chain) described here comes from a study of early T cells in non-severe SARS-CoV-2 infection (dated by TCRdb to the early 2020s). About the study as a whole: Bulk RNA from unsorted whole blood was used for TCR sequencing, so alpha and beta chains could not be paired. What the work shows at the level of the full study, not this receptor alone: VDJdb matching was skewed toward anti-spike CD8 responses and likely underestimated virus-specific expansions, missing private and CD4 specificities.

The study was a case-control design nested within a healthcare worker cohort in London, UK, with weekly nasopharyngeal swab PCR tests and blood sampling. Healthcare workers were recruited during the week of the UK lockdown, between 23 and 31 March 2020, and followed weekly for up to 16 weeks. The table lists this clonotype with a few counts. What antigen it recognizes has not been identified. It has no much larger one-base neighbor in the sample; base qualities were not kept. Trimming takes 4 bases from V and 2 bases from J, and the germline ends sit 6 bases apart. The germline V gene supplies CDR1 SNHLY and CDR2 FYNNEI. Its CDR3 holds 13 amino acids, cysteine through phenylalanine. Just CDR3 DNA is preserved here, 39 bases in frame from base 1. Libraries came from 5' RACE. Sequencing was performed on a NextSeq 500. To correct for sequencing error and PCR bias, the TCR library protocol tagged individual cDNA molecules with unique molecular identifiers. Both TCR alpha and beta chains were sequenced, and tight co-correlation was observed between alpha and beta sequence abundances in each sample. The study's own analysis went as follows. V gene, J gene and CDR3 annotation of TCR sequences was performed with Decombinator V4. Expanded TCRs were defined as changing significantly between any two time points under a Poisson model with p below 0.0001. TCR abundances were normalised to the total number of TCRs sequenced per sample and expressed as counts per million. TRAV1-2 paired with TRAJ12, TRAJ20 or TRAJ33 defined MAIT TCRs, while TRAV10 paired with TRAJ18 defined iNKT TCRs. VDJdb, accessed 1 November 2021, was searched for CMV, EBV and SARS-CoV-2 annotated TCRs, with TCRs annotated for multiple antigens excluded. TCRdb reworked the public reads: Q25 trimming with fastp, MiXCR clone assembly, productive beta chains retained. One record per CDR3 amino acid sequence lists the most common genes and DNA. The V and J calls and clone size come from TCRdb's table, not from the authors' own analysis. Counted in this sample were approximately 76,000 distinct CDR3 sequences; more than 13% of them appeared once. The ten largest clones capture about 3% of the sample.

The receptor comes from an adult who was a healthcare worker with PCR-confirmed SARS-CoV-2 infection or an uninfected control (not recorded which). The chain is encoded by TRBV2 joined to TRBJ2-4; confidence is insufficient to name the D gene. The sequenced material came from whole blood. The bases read TGTGCCAGCAGTGTTGACCCCAAAAACATTCAGTACTTC. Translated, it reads CASSVDPKNIQYF.